These 26 T cell receptor beta chains were all obtained from the same sample, sequenced in a study of OX40 agonist ivuxolimab in advanced cancers. The library was prepared using the immunoSEQ multiplex PCR assay. What TCRdb holds here is the immuneACCESS table cut down to in-frame rearrangements. Part of the clones is not present; checked against another copy, under half of the missing clones reflect an unresolved V gene, and the others are unexplained. The sample table lists about 48,000 clones, 80% to 90% of them with a count of one. Of the sample, 9.9% is held by the ten largest clones. The sequences come from CD4+ or CD8+ T cells sorted from blood, collected in a trial of the OX40 agonist ivuxolimab. The source of these receptors is an adult with an advanced solid tumor such as melanoma, head and neck, liver or kidney cancer.

The chain has TRBV7-2 and TRBJ2-3; D call uncertain. Trimming took off 6 bases at V and 3 bases at J, with 10 bases between the two ends. The CDR3 runs 13 residues. CDR1 and CDR2 (germline): SGHTA, FQGNSA. CDR3 in amino acids: CASRPTSTDTQYF. The CDR3 region has the DNA TGTGCCAGCAGACCAACAAGTACAGATACGCAGTATTTT. Variable domain in full (rest from reference TRBV7-2 and TRBJ2-3): GAGVSQSPSNKVTEKGKDVELRCDPISGHTALYWYRQSLGQGLEFLIYFQGNSAPDKSGLPSDRFSAERTGGSVSTLTIQRTQQEDSAVYLCASRPTSTDTQYFGPGTRLTVL.

V usage is TRBV11-2 and J usage is TRBJ2-7; possible D gene TRBD2, 6 bases. The germline V gene has CDR1 SGHAT and CDR2 FQNNGV. The CDR3 is made up of 13 amino acids. V was pared by 5 bases and J by 7 bases, with 15 bases between. The CDR3 is CASSRLGGSEQYF. CDR3 nucleotide sequence: TGTGCCAGCAGCAGGTTGGGGGGTAGTGAGCAGTACTTC.

The genes are TRBV23-1 and TRBJ1-5; 7 nucleotides line up with TRBD1. TRBV23-1 is known as an ORF, though its function is uncertain. The junction had 6 bases not matched to a gene; V was cut back by 2 bases and J by 2 bases. This CDR3 contains 16 residues. This chain's CDR3 is CASSQPTGKGNQPQHF. The CDR3 nucleotides are TGCGCCAGCAGTCAACCGACAGGGAAGGGCAATCAGCCCCAGCATTTT.

The V gene is TRBV7-9, the J gene TRBJ2-2; 8 bases match TRBD1. Germline CDR1 and CDR2: SEHNR and FQNEAQ (reference sequence). This CDR3 spans 14 amino acids. V trimming: 5 bases; J trimming: 7 bases; junction bases outside the gene matches: 6. The CDR3 is CASSRTGYGGELFF. CDR3 coding DNA: TGTGCCAGCAGCCGGACAGGGTACGGCGGGGAGCTGTTTTTT.

The chain couples TRBV19 to TRBJ2-3; D is perhaps TRBD1 (6 bases). The CDR3 is 12 amino acids. Germline-derived CDR1 and CDR2 are LNHDA and SQIVND (reference sequence). V was cut by 6 bases and J by 5 bases, with 9 bases left in between. The CDR3 DNA is TGTGCCAGTAGAACACAGGGAGATACGCAGTATTTT. Translation: CASRTQGDTQYF.

This rearrangement joins TRBV5-1 to TRBJ1-3; D uncertain. V was clipped by 2 bases and J by 4 bases, with 16 bases between them. This CDR3 has 16 amino acids. Germline values: CDR1 SGHRS, CDR2 YFSETQ. The CDR3 DNA reads TGCGCCAGCAGCTTAGAAGCCAGGAAAGCAGGAAACACCATATATTTT. Protein sequence: CASSLEARKAGNTIYF.

The table lists this clone with a few counts. The chain recombines TRBV6-5 with TRBJ1-6, with D uncertain. Between the trimmed V and J ends, which lost 6 bases and 10 bases, there was a span of 19 bases. This CDR3 has 15 residues. The germline gives CDR1 MNHEY, CDR2 SVGAGI. CDR3 sequence reads: CASSQTRKGGSPLHF. The CDR3 region has the DNA TGTGCCAGCAGCCAGACAAGGAAAGGTGGATCACCCCTCCACTTT.

J is TRBJ2-2 and V is TRBV11-3; 9 bases line up with TRBD2. The germline gives CDR1 SGHNT, CDR2 YENEEA. J gave up 1 base and V 3 bases, and 3 bases lay outside the gene matches. The CDR3 is made up of 16 amino acids. The CDR3 here is CASSFVTSGNTGELFF. DNA for the CDR3: TGTGCCAGCAGCTTCGTGACTAGCGGGAACACCGGGGAGCTGTTTTTT.

For this clone: Other DNA sequences in the same sample also yield this CDR3. The chain joins TRBV10-3 to TRBJ1-1, with TRBD1 matching over 7 bases. Germline trimming cut 6 bases from V and 1 base from J; bases unmatched to any gene: 5. CDR1 ENHRY and CDR2 SYGVKD come from the germline V gene. The length of the CDR3 is 14 residues. The CDR3 DNA is TGTGCCATCAGGCCTGGACAGGAGAACACTGAAGCTTTCTTT. Translation: CAIRPGQENTEAFF.

CDR3 loop: CASTINRDRGLRAFF. CDR3 DNA sequence: TGTGCCAGCACTATTAACCGGGACAGGGGGTTACGAGCTTTCTTT. This chain uses TRBV6-1 with TRBJ1-1; 11 bases fit TRBD1. CDR1 is MNHNS, CDR2 SASEGT, per germline. The CDR3 totals 15 residues. Unmatched junction bases numbered 14, after V lost 7 bases and J lost 10 bases.

The rearrangement uses TRBV6-4 and TRBJ1-3, with D unclear. Germline-derived CDR1 and CDR2 are MRHNA and SNTAGT. Trimming left V 3 bases short and J 2 bases short, with 5 bases between. The CDR3 runs 13 residues. CDR3 in amino acids: CASSEGPGNTIYF. For the CDR3, the DNA is TGTGCCAGCAGTGAAGGGCCTGGAAACACCATATATTTT.

This chain connects TRBV2 to TRBJ2-7, with 8 bases lining up with TRBD1. Germline CDR1 and CDR2: SNHLY and FYNNEI. Unmatched junction bases numbered 2, after V lost 2 bases and J lost 2 bases. The CDR3 runs 14 residues. CDR3: CASSERTGPYEQYF. In nucleotides, the CDR3 is TGTGCCAGCAGTGAAAGGACAGGGCCCTACGAGCAGTACTTC.

A single count supports this clone. CDR3 sequence reads: CASGGGQGIYNEQFF. CDR3 DNA sequence: TGTGCCAGCGGAGGGGGACAGGGAATATACAATGAGCAGTTCTTC. This chain joins TRBV6-1 and TRBJ2-1, with 9 bases that match TRBD1. V lost 8 bases and J lost 4; bases outside the gene matches: 9. This CDR3 comprises 15 residues. Germline values: CDR1 MNHNS, CDR2 SASEGT.

This clone was observed once. In DNA form, the CDR3 reads TGTGCCAGCAGCCATAACGACATCACTGAAGCTTTCTTT. It yields the protein CASSHNDITEAFF. The gene calls are TRBV7-9 and TRBJ1-1; D remains unclear. Trimming took 5 bases from V and 4 from J, leaving 11 bases between them. CDR1 and CDR2 from the germline V gene are SEHNR and FQNEAQ (reference sequence). The CDR3 is made up of 13 amino acids.

The chain combines TRBV6-5 with TRBJ1-2; D call uncertain. CDR1 and CDR2 (germline): MNHEY, SVGAGI. Trimming took 5 bases from V and 3 from J, leaving 10 bases between them. CDR3 size: 13 residues. DNA of the CDR3: TGTGCCAGCAGTCCTGAGGACTACTATGGCTACACCTTC. As protein: CASSPEDYYGYTF.

The table lists this clone with a few counts. This chain links TRBV10-2 with TRBJ1-5; D unclear. This CDR3 contains 14 residues. Germline-derived CDR1 and CDR2 are WSHSY and SAAADI. V lost 9 bases to trimming and J lost 5 bases, with 17 bases between them. CDR3: CASKEGSADQPQHF. CDR3 coding DNA: TGCGCCAGTAAGGAGGGCAGCGCGGATCAGCCCCAGCATTTT.

The chain couples TRBV5-6 to TRBJ1-3; a possible D gene is TRBD1 (5 bases). Germline lookup yields CDR1 SGHDT and CDR2 YYEEEE. With 4 bases removed from V and 0 bases from J, the gap between germline ends came to 8 bases. The CDR3 contains 14 residues. CDR3 protein: CASSAGGSGNTIYF. The CDR3 DNA reads TGTGCCAGCAGCGCCGGGGGCTCTGGAAACACCATATATTTT.

V usage is TRBV4-1 and J usage is TRBJ2-6; D not resolved. The CDR3 has 16 residues. V lost 0 bases to trimming and J lost 2 bases, with 8 bases between them. From germline, CDR1 is MGHRA and CDR2 YSYEKL. CDR3 protein: CASSQDPRTGANVLTF. CDR3 DNA: TGCGCCAGCAGCCAAGACCCCCGTACTGGGGCCAACGTCCTGACTTTC.

The chain is built from TRBV2 and TRBJ1-5; D is unclear. V lost 0 bases and J 5 bases, leaving 8 bases between the germline ends. Germline CDR1 and CDR2: SNHLY and FYNNEI. The CDR3 loop spans 14 amino acids. Here the CDR3 DNA reads TGTGCCAGCAGTGAAGCGTTCGGGGATCAGCCCCAGCATTTT. Amino acids: CASSEAFGDQPQHF.

V gene TRBV30 combines with J gene TRBJ1-5, with D possibly TRBD1 on 5 matching bases. Germline V gene lookup returns CDR1 GTSNPN and CDR2 SVGIG (reference sequence). Trimming shortened V by 1 base and J by 5 bases, and 9 bases separated the two germline ends. This CDR3 region has 13 residues. This CDR3 is CAWSGQGDQPQHF. For the CDR3, the DNA is TGTGCCTGGAGTGGCCAGGGAGATCAGCCCCAGCATTTT.

The rearrangement links TRBV6-4 to TRBJ2-1, with D possibly matching TRBD2 (5 bases). The germline CDR1 and CDR2 sequences are MRHNA and SNTAGT. Trimming pared 3 bases from V and 9 bases from J, leaving 12 bases between. CDR3 size: 13 residues. The CDR3 bases are TGTGCCAGCAGTGAGTATGGACGGGGTGAGCAGTTCTTC. The encoded protein is CASSEYGRGEQFF.

The chain couples TRBV6-1 to TRBJ1-5; TRBD1 is a possible D gene (5 bases). From germline, CDR1 is MNHNS and CDR2 SASEGT. The V gene lost 5 bases and the J gene lost 3 bases, with 11 bases spanning the gap. The CDR3 has 14 amino acids. CDR3 sequence reads: CASSPRGHNQPQHF. The CDR3 nucleotides read TGTGCCAGCAGTCCAAGGGGCCACAATCAGCCCCAGCATTTT.

This chain joins TRBV6-1 and TRBJ2-1; 7 bases map to TRBD2. The V gene's germline CDR1 is MNHNS and CDR2 SASEGT. V shed 8 bases, J shed 6 bases, and the junction held 7 bases outside the gene matches. This CDR3 region has 13 residues. CDR3 DNA sequence: TGTGCCAGCCCAGGACTAGTTAGCAATGAGCAGTTCTTC. Translation gives CASPGLVSNEQFF.

V gene TRBV28 combines with J gene TRBJ1-1; D is perhaps TRBD1 (6 bases). Germline CDR1 MDHEN, CDR2 SYDVKM. This CDR3 region has 13 residues. Trimming left V 5 bases short and J 10 bases short, with 17 bases between. The CDR3 sequence is CASSIPGGRGAFF. For the CDR3, the DNA is TGTGCCAGCAGTATCCCCGGGGGGCGTGGAGCTTTCTTT.

This sequence joins TRBV13 and TRBJ1-5; D ambiguous. V lost 0 bases to trimming and J lost 5 bases, with 8 bases between them. Per the germline V gene, CDR1 is PRHDT and CDR2 is FYEKMQ (reference sequence). CDR3 length: 14 amino acids. Here the CDR3 DNA reads TGTGCCAGCAGCTTAGGGCAGAGTTATCAGCCCCAGCATTTT. Protein sequence: CASSLGQSYQPQHF.

This clone was counted once. The J gene is TRBJ1-1, the V gene TRBV28; unclear D gene. Trimming shortened V by 1 base and J by 1 base, and 13 bases separated the two germline ends. The germline V gene has CDR1 MDHEN and CDR2 SYDVKM. CDR3 size: 16 residues. This CDR3 is CASSLYVARQNTEAFF. The DNA of the CDR3 is TGTGCCAGCAGTTTATACGTTGCCAGGCAGAACACTGAAGCTTTCTTT.